The rows below give T cell receptor beta chains drawn from one sample of a study of shared clonotypes between healthy human individuals. The repertoire was sequenced with immunoSEQ multiplex PCR; TCRdb's copy has only in-frame clones and lacks some. The data hold roughly 2 million clones, with 85% to 95% observed a single time. Sequencing was performed on naive CD8+ T cells sorted from blood. The receptors originated from a man between 18 and 29 years old in good health. Each CDR3 is given with its conserved first and last residue. The order of the fields is V gene, J gene, D gene, clone size, CDR3 DNA, CDR3 protein. D genes are given only for firm matches. Clone size is given for some rows only: seen once, a few or many times, or a class if the clone is expanded.

v_gene: TRBV7-2
j_gene: TRBJ2-3
d_gene: TRBD1
abundance: .
CDR3nt: TGTGCCAGCAGCACTGGACAGGCTAGCACAGATACGCAGTATTTT
CDR3aa: CASSTGQASTDTQYF

v_gene: TRBV6-1
j_gene: TRBJ2-1
d_gene: .
abundance: .
CDR3nt: TGTGCCAGCAGTGAATTAGGAGGGTACAATGAGCAGTTCTTC
CDR3aa: CASSELGGYNEQFF

v_gene: TRBV2
j_gene: TRBJ2-7
d_gene: .
abundance: .
CDR3nt: TGTGCCAGCAGTGAATGGGGGCCTGGGGGCGAGGAGTACTACGAGCAGTACTTC
CDR3aa: CASSEWGPGGEEYYEQYF

v_gene: TRBV6-4
j_gene: TRBJ2-3
d_gene: TRBD2
abundance: .
CDR3nt: TGTGCCAGCAGTCCCGGGACTAGTGGAGATACGCAGTATTTT
CDR3aa: CASSPGTSGDTQYF

v_gene: TRBV6-1
j_gene: TRBJ2-7
d_gene: .
abundance: .
CDR3nt: TGTGCCAGCAGTGGCTACCAGGCAGGGGAAGGGGAGCAGTACTTC
CDR3aa: CASSGYQAGEGEQYF

v_gene: TRBV19
j_gene: TRBJ2-1
d_gene: .
abundance: .
CDR3nt: TGTGCCAGTAGTAGTGGACTGTCCAATGAGCAGTTCTTC
CDR3aa: CASSSGLSNEQFF

v_gene: TRBV11-2
j_gene: TRBJ1-2
d_gene: .
abundance: .
CDR3nt: TGTGCCAGCAGTCCGCAGGGAACTAACTATGGCTACACCTTC
CDR3aa: CASSPQGTNYGYTF

v_gene: TRBV28
j_gene: TRBJ1-1
d_gene: TRBD1
abundance: .
CDR3nt: TGTGCCAGCAGTCCGGGGGACAGGGGGCTCCCTGAAGCTTTCTTT
CDR3aa: CASSPGDRGLPEAFF

v_gene: TRBV27
j_gene: TRBJ2-1
d_gene: .
abundance: .
CDR3nt: TGTGCCAGCAGTCCCAAACTCCCGACGAAATACAATGAGCAGTTCTTC
CDR3aa: CASSPKLPTKYNEQFF

v_gene: TRBV2
j_gene: TRBJ2-7
d_gene: .
abundance: .
CDR3nt: TGTGCCAGCAGTGTCGGACAGACAACCTACGAGCAGTACTTC
CDR3aa: CASSVGQTTYEQYF

v_gene: TRBV7-9
j_gene: TRBJ2-5
d_gene: .
abundance: .
CDR3nt: TGTGCCAGCAGCTTTACCCAGGGTCAAGAGACCCAGTACTTC
CDR3aa: CASSFTQGQETQYF

v_gene: TRBV7-9
j_gene: TRBJ2-7
d_gene: .
abundance: once
CDR3nt: TGTGCCAGCAGCCGGGACGTTACCTACGAGCAGTACTTC
CDR3aa: CASSRDVTYEQYF

v_gene: TRBV5-6
j_gene: TRBJ2-1
d_gene: .
abundance: once
CDR3nt: TGTGCCAGCAGCTGGGAGTTGAGCTCCTACAATGAGCAGTTCTTC
CDR3aa: CASSWELSSYNEQFF

v_gene: TRBV6-5
j_gene: TRBJ2-3
d_gene: .
abundance: .
CDR3nt: TGTGCCAGCAGTTACCTCCAGACAGATACGCAGTATTTT
CDR3aa: CASSYLQTDTQYF

v_gene: TRBV5-1
j_gene: TRBJ1-5
d_gene: TRBD1
abundance: .
CDR3nt: TGCGCCAGGTTTGACAGGGGGCATGATCAGCCCCAGCATTTT
CDR3aa: CARFDRGHDQPQHF

v_gene: TRBV5-4
j_gene: TRBJ1-1
d_gene: .
abundance: .
CDR3nt: TGTGCCAGCAGCCCCCTCGGGGCCACTGAAGCTTTCTTT
CDR3aa: CASSPLGATEAFF

v_gene: TRBV6-1
j_gene: TRBJ1-6
d_gene: .
abundance: .
CDR3nt: TGTGCCAGCAGTGAGACAGGCTCCTATAATTCACCCCTCCACTTT
CDR3aa: CASSETGSYNSPLHF

v_gene: TRBV19
j_gene: TRBJ2-3
d_gene: .
abundance: .
CDR3nt: TGTGCCAGTAGTACCCGGGACCAGAGCTTCACAGATACGCAGTATTTT
CDR3aa: CASSTRDQSFTDTQYF

v_gene: TRBV30
j_gene: TRBJ1-4
d_gene: .
abundance: .
CDR3nt: TGTGCCTGGAATCTATTAGAAAATGAAAAACTGTTTTTT
CDR3aa: CAWNLLENEKLFF

v_gene: TRBV2
j_gene: TRBJ2-3
d_gene: TRBD1
abundance: .
CDR3nt: TGTGCCAGCAGCGCGACAGGGTCTAGCACAGATACGCAGTATTTT
CDR3aa: CASSATGSSTDTQYF

v_gene: TRBV6-1
j_gene: TRBJ2-7
d_gene: .
abundance: .
CDR3nt: TGTGCCACGCGGGACACTAACTCCTACGAGCAGTACTTC
CDR3aa: CATRDTNSYEQYF

v_gene: TRBV20-1
j_gene: TRBJ1-1
d_gene: .
abundance: .
CDR3nt: TGCAGTGCTTCCAGGGACGTTGAAGCTTTCTTT
CDR3aa: CSASRDVEAFF

v_gene: TRBV28
j_gene: TRBJ1-1
d_gene: .
abundance: .
CDR3nt: TGTGCCAGCAGTTGGGACTCAGGGCACACTGAAGCTTTCTTT
CDR3aa: CASSWDSGHTEAFF

v_gene: TRBV28
j_gene: TRBJ1-1
d_gene: .
abundance: .
CDR3nt: TGTGCCAGCAGCGCCCCTTATACGAACACTGAAGCTTTCTTT
CDR3aa: CASSAPYTNTEAFF

v_gene: TRBV27
j_gene: TRBJ1-2
d_gene: TRBD1
abundance: .
CDR3nt: TGTGCCAGCACCACAAGGACAGGGAACTATGGCTACACCTTC
CDR3aa: CASTTRTGNYGYTF

v_gene: TRBV5-1
j_gene: TRBJ2-7
d_gene: .
abundance: few
CDR3nt: TGCGCCAGCAGCTTGGAGGACACCTCCTACGAGCAGTACTTC
CDR3aa: CASSLEDTSYEQYF

v_gene: TRBV6-5
j_gene: TRBJ2-7
d_gene: .
abundance: .
CDR3nt: TGTGCCAGCAGCCATCCCTCCGAAGGATTCTACGAGCAGTACTTC
CDR3aa: CASSHPSEGFYEQYF